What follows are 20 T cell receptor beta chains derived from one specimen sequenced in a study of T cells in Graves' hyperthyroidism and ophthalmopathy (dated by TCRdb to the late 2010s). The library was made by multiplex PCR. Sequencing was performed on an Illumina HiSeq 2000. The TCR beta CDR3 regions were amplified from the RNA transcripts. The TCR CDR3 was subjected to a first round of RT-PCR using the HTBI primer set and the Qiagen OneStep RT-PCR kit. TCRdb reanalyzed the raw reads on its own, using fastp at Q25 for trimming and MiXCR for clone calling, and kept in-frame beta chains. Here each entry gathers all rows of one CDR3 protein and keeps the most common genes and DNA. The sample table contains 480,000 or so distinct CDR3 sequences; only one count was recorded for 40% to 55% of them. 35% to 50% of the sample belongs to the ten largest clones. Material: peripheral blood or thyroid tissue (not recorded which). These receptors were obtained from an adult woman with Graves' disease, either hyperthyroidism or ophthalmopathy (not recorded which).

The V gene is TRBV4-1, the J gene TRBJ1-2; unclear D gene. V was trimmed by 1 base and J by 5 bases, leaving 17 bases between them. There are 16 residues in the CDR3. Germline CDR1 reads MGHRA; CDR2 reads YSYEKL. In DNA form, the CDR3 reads TGCGCCAGCAGCCAAGTAGGAGGAGGACCCCCGTATGGCTACACCTTC. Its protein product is CASSQVGGGPPYGYTF.

This CDR3 reads CASSFGGMMNTEAFF. CDR3 nucleotides: TGTGCCAGCAGCTTCGGCGGAATGATGAACACTGAAGCTTTCTTT. The chain carries TRBV7-2 and TRBJ1-1; D gene ambiguous. V lost 3 bases and J 0 bases, leaving 11 bases between the germline ends. The CDR3 sequence is 15 residues long. From germline, CDR1 is SGHTA and CDR2 FQGNSA.

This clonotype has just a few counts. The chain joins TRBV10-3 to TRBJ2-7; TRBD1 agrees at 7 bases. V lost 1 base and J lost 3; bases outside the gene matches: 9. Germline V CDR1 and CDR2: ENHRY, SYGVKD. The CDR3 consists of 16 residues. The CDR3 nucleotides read TGTGCCATCAGTGAGTTACGACAGGGTGGTGACTACGAGCAGTACTTC. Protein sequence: CAISELRQGGDYEQYF.

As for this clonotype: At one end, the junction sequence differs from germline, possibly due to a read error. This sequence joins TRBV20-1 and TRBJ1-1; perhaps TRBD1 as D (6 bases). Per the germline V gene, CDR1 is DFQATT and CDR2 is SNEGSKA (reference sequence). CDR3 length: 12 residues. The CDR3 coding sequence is TGCAGTGCTAGGGACAGATCCACTGAAGCTTTCTTC. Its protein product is CSARDRSTEAFF.

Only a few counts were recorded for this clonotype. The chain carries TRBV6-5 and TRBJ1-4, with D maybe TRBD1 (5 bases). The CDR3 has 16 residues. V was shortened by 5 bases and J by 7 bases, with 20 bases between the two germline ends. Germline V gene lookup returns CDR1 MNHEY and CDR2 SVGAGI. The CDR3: CASSQYRRGSVEKLFF. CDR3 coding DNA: TGTGCCAGCAGTCAATACAGGAGGGGTTCGGTTGAAAAACTGTTTTTT.

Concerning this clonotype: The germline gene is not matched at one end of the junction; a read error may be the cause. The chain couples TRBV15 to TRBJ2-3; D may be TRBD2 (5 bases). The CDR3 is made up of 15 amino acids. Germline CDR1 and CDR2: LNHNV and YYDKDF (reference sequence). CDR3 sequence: CAASSLVGGTDTQYF. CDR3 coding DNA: TGTGCCGCCAGCAGCTTGGTGGGAGGCACAGATACGCAGTATTTT.

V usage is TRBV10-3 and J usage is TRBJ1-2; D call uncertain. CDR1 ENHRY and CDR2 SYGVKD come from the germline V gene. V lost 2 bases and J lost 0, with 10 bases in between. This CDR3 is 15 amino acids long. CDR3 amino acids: CAISEAGRANYGYTF. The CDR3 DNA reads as TGTGCCATCAGTGAGGCCGGGAGGGCTAACTATGGCTACACCTTC.

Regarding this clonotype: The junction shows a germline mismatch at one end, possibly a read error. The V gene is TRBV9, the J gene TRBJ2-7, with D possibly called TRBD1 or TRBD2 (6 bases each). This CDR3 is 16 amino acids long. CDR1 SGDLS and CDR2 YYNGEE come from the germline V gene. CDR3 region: CASSQEGGQPIYEQYF. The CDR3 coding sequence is TGCGCCAGCAGCCAAGAAGGGGGGCAGCCGATTTACGAGCAGTACTTC.

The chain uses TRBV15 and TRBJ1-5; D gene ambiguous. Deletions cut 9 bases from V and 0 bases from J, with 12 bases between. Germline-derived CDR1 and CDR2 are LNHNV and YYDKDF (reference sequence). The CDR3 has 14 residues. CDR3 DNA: TGTGCCACTAAGAATTCAGTTAGCAATCAGCCCCAGCATTTT. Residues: CATKNSVSNQPQHF.

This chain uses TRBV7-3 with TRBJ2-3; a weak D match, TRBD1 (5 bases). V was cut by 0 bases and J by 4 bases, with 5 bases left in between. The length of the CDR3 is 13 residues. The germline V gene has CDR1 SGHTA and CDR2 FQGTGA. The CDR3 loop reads CASSLTGPDTQYF. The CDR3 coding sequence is TGTGCCAGCAGCTTAACGGGGCCAGATACGCAGTATTTT.

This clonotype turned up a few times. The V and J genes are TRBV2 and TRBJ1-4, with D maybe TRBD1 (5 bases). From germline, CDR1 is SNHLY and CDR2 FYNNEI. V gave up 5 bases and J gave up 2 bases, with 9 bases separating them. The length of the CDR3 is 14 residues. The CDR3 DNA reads TGTGCCAGCAGTCAGACAGTCACTAATGAAAAACTGTTTTTT. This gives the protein CASSQTVTNEKLFF.

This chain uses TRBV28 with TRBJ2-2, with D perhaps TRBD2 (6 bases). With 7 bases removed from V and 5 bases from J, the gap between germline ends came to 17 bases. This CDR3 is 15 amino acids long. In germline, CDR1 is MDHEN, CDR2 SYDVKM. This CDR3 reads CASNTRTGDTGELFF. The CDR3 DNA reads TGTGCCAGCAATACTCGCACGGGAGATACCGGGGAGCTGTTTTTT.

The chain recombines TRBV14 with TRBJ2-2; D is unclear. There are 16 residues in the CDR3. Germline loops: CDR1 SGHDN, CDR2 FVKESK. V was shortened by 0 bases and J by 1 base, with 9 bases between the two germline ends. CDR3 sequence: CASSQDRLGNTGELFF. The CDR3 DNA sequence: TGTGCCAGCAGCCAAGATCGTTTGGGGAACACCGGGGAGCTGTTTTTT.

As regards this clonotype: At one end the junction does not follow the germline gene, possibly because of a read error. The CDR3 region is CAISPLNYGYTF. DNA for the CDR3: TGTGCCATCAGTCCACTTAACTATGGCTACACCTTC. The J gene is TRBJ1-2, the V gene TRBV6-6; D gene uncertain. The CDR3 loop spans 12 amino acids. The germline V gene encodes CDR1 MNHNY and CDR2 SVGAGI (reference sequence).

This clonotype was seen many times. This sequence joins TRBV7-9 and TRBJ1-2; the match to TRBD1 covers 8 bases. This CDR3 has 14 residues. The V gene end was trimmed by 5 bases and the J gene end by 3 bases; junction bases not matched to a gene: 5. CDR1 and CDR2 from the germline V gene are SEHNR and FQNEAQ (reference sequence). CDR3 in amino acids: CASSQDRGDYGYTF. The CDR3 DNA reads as TGTGCCAGCAGCCAAGACAGGGGTGACTATGGCTACACCTTC.

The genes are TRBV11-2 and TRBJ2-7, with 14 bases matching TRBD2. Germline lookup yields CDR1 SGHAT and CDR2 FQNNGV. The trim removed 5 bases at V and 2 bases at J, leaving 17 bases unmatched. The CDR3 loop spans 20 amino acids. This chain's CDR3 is CASSPTSSTSGRAVAYEQYF. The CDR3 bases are TGTGCCAGCAGCCCCACCTCTTCGACTAGCGGGAGGGCTGTGGCCTACGAGCAGTACTTC.

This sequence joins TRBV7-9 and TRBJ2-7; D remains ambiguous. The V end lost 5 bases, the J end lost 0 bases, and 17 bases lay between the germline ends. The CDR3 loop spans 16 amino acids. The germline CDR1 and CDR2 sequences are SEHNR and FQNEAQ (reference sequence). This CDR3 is CASSQTSGGASYEQYF. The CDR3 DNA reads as TGTGCCAGCAGCCAAACTTCGGGCGGTGCCTCCTACGAGCAGTACTTC.

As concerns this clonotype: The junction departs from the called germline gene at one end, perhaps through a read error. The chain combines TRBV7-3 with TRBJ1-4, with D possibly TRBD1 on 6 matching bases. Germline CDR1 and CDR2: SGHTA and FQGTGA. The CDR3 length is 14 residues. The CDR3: CASSQTGVNERLFF. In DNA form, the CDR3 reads TGCGCCAGCAGCCAGACAGGAGTTAATGAAAGACTGTTTTTT.

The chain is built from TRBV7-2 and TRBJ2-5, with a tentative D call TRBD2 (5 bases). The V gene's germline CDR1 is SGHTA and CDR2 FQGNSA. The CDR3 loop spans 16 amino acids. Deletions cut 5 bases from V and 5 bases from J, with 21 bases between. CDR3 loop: CASSSPGGRGPETQYF. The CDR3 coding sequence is TGTGCCAGCAGCAGCCCCGGCGGGCGAGGCCCGGAGACCCAGTACTTC.

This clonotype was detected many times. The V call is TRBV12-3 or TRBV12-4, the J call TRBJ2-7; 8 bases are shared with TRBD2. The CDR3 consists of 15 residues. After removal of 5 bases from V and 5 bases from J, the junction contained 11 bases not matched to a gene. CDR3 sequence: CASSPEEREIDEQYF. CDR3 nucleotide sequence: TGTGCCAGCAGTCCGGAGGAGCGGGAGATCGACGAGCAGTACTTC.